This T cell receptor (beta chain) is drawn from a study of T cells after yellow fever vaccination. The CDR3 contains 17 residues. V lost 0 bases and J lost 0, with 12 bases in between. Per the germline V gene, CDR1 is SGDLS and CDR2 is YYNGEE. TCRdb fed the 5' RACE reads into MiXCR, producing one record per CDR3 protein. Counted here are about 170,000 distinct CDR3 sequences, more than 9.5% occurring once; the ten biggest clones make up 30% to 45%. The chain employs TRBV9 and TRBJ1-4; D is undetermined. The sequenced sample was CD8+ T cells sorted from PBMCs, obtained 15 days after the yellow fever booster vaccination. The origin of this receptor is a man aged 18 to 29 who received the YFV17D yellow fever vaccine. Here the CDR3 reads CASSVAGVHTTNEKLFF. The CDR3 DNA reads as TGTGCCAGCAGCGTAGCCGGAGTTCATACAACTAATGAAAAACTGTTTTTT.